This is a list of T cell receptor beta chains from one sample in a study of read filtering for tumor transcriptome and immune sequencing. TCRdb fed the reads into MiXCR, producing one record per CDR3 protein. The sample holds over 25,000 distinct CDR3 sequences, 14% seen once. Sequencing was performed on a population of CD138-negative cells sorted from bone marrow. The receptors here all came from a donor aged 40 or over with multiple myeloma. CDR3s include the opening cysteine and the closing phenylalanine or tryptophan. D genes are given only for firm matches. Expanded clones get a size class; other rows say once, few or many, or leave the size out.

TRBJ2-1	TRBV7-3	NA	many	CASSSSFNNEQFF	TGTGCCAGCAGCTCCAGCTTTAACAATGAGCAGTTCTTC
TRBJ2-1	TRBV11-2	TRBD2	many	CVSSTLAGVEFF	TGTGTCAGCAGCACGTTAGCGGGAGTGGAGTTCTTC
TRBJ1-5	TRBV11-2	NA	many	CASSLGRLNQPQHF	TGTGCCAGCAGCCTGGGGCGGCTCAATCAGCCCCAGCATTTT
TRBJ2-1	TRBV5-8	TRBD2	many	CASSFVIASGSYNEQFF	TGTGCCAGCAGCTTTGTCATTGCTAGCGGCTCCTACAATGAGCAGTTCTTC
TRBJ2-7	TRBV29-1	TRBD2	few	CSVVAGPLEQYF	TGCAGCGTAGTAGCGGGGCCGCTTGAGCAGTACTTC
TRBJ1-1	TRBV20-1	TRBD1	many	CSAGRDRGTEAFF	TGCAGTGCTGGCCGGGACAGGGGAACTGAAGCTTTCTTT
TRBJ2-2	TRBV5-3	TRBD1	many	CARSFSSRTGFTGELFF	TGTGCCAGAAGCTTCAGCTCGCGGACAGGGTTCACCGGGGAGCTGTTTTTT
TRBJ1-2	TRBV19	NA	many	CASSMATGKGYTF	TGTGCCAGTAGTATGGCGACAGGAAAAGGCTACACCTTC
TRBJ1-5	TRBV14	NA	NA	CASSQDKGHSNQPQHF	TGTGCCAGCAGCCAAGACAAAGGTCATAGCAATCAGCCCCAGCATTTT
TRBJ2-6	TRBV7-9	NA	many	CASRGGAAGANVLTF	TGTGCCAGCAGAGGCGGGGCGGCCGGGGCCAACGTCCTGACTTTC
TRBJ1-2	TRBV20-1	NA	NA	CSARDSGAPHGCTF	TGCAGTGCTAGAGATTCTGGGGCTCCACATGGCTGCACCTTC
TRBJ1-1	TRBV27	NA	NA	CASSFGGSLNTEAFF	TGTGCCAGCAGTTTCGGGGGGTCCTTGAACACTGAAGCTTTCTTT
TRBJ2-2	TRBV4-2	NA	many	CASSLGTANTGELFF	TGTGCCAGCAGCCTCGGGACTGCGAACACCGGGGAGCTGTTTTTT
TRBJ2-2	TRBV19	TRBD1	NA	CASSNRGPNTGELFF	TGTGCCAGTAGCAACAGGGGCCCGAACACCGGGGAGCTGTTTTTT
TRBJ2-5	TRBV6-5	NA	many	CASQFSQGTETQYF	TGTGCCAGCCAGTTTAGTCAGGGGACAGAGACCCAGTACTTC
TRBJ2-2	TRBV29-1	NA	many	CSVELQEFGELFF	TGCAGCGTTGAACTCCAGGAATTCGGGGAGCTGTTTTTT
TRBJ1-2	TRBV29-1	NA	NA	CSVESVYGYTF	TGCAGCGTTGAATCAGTCTATGGCTACACCTTC
TRBJ2-3	TRBV5-1	NA	medium-sized	CASSLAVSTDTQYF	TGCGCCAGCAGCTTGGCCGTGAGCACAGATACGCAGTATTTT
TRBJ1-5	TRBV6-5	TRBD1	many	CASSQGDRGNQPQHF	TGTGCCAGCAGTCAGGGGGACAGGGGGAATCAGCCCCAGCATTTT
TRBJ2-7	TRBV7-2	NA	many	CASSPSYEQYF	TGTGCCAGCAGCCCTTCCTACGAGCAGTACTTC
TRBJ2-7	TRBV5-1	TRBD1	many	CASSLEPDWDRSFYEQYF	TGCGCCAGCAGCTTGGAACCGGATTGGGACAGATCCTTCTACGAGCAGTACTTC
TRBJ2-5	TRBV7-6	TRBD1	many	CASSGGTGGIETQYF	TGTGCCAGCAGCGGTGGGACAGGGGGTATTGAGACCCAGTACTTC
TRBJ1-1	TRBV20-1	TRBD1	many	CSAITGVNTEAFF	TGCAGTGCGATTACAGGGGTGAACACTGAAGCTTTCTTT
TRBJ1-5	TRBV20-1	NA	many	CSARDLTGYSNQPQHF	TGCAGTGCTAGAGATCTGACAGGATATAGCAATCAGCCCCAGCATTTT
TRBJ2-1	TRBV28	NA	many	CASSYLYNEQFF	TGTGCCAGCAGTTACCTTTACAATGAGCAGTTCTTC
TRBJ2-4	TRBV3-1	TRBD2	many	CALKTSGFLAKNIQYF	TGTGCCTTAAAGACTAGCGGGTTTCTAGCCAAAAACATTCAGTACTTC
TRBJ2-7	TRBV11-1	NA	many	CASSPPLAGSYEQYF	TGTGCCAGCAGCCCCCCACTTGCCGGATCCTACGAGCAGTACTTC
TRBJ1-1	TRBV5-1	NA	few	CASSPWPDMNTEVFF	TGCGCCAGCAGCCCCTGGCCAGACATGAACACTGAAGTTTTCTTT
TRBJ1-2	TRBV7-9	TRBD1	many	CASSLAGTDYYGYTF	TGTGCCAGCAGCTTAGCTGGGACAGATTACTATGGCTACACCTTC
TRBJ2-3	TRBV5-1	NA	many	CASSMRAAGRGTDTQYF	TGCGCCAGCAGTATGCGGGCGGCGGGGCGAGGCACAGATACGCAGTATTTT
TRBJ2-1	TRBV9	NA	many	CASSVRQGNEQFF	TGTGCCAGCAGCGTACGTCAGGGCAATGAGCAGTTCTTC
TRBJ2-3	TRBV20-1	NA	many	CSAPRPGSAVLADTQYF	TGCAGTGCCCCGAGGCCCGGATCAGCGGTCCTGGCAGATACGCAGTATTTT
TRBJ2-2	TRBV5-1	TRBD1	many	CASSPGQGASGELFF	TGCGCCAGCAGCCCAGGACAGGGGGCGTCCGGGGAGCTGTTTTTT
TRBJ2-7	TRBV27	NA	many	CASRGYEQYF	TGTGCCAGCAGGGGCTACGAGCAGTACTTC
TRBJ2-5	TRBV11-3	NA	many	CASSWDQETQYF	TGTGCCAGCAGCTGGGACCAAGAGACCCAGTACTTC
TRBJ2-1	TRBV2	NA	many	CASRRVILNEQFF	TGTGCCAGCAGACGCGTTATACTCAATGAGCAGTTCTTC
TRBJ1-5	TRBV12-3/TRBV12-4	NA	once	CASTRDMMQPQHF	TGTGCCAGCACCCGGGACATGATGCAGCCCCAGCATTTT
TRBJ2-3	TRBV24-1	TRBD1	many	CATSDSTTGVTDTQYF	TGTGCCACCAGTGACTCCACGACAGGGGTTACAGATACGCAGTATTTT
TRBJ2-2	TRBV20-1	TRBD2	many	CSASLAGGPLHTGELFF	TGCAGTGCTAGTTTGGCGGGAGGGCCTCTTCACACCGGGGAGCTGTTTTTT
TRBJ2-5	TRBV7-8	TRBD2	many	CASRLARLAVYQETQYF	TGTGCCAGCAGACTGGCACGACTAGCGGTGTACCAAGAGACCCAGTACTTC
TRBJ2-2	TRBV3-1	TRBD1	many	CASSHKGARQGTGELFF	TGTGCCAGCAGCCATAAGGGGGCCCGACAGGGCACCGGGGAGCTGTTTTTT
TRBJ2-1	TRBV29-1	NA	medium-sized	CSVEVQGGNEQFF	TGCAGCGTTGAGGTCCAGGGGGGAAATGAGCAGTTCTTC
TRBJ1-4	TRBV18	TRBD1	many	CASSLFMTGATDEKLFF	TGTGCCAGCTCACTATTCATGACAGGGGCGACGGATGAAAAACTGTTTTTT
TRBJ2-5	TRBV30	NA	many	CAWSVGSQETQYF	TGTGCCTGGAGTGTAGGAAGTCAAGAGACCCAGTACTTC
TRBJ2-7	TRBV7-2	TRBD2	NA	CASSVQTSGFAYEQYF	TGTGCCAGCAGCGTACAGACTAGCGGGTTTGCTTACGAGCAGTACTTC
TRBJ2-2	TRBV4-1	TRBD1	many	CASSPTDRVDTGELFF	TGCGCCAGCAGCCCGACGGACAGGGTCGACACCGGGGAGCTGTTTTTT